This T cell receptor beta chain was recovered during a study of response to subunit inactivated influenza vaccine. TCRdb re-called the RT-PCR reads through MiXCR, storing one row per CDR3 protein. This table holds a few hundred thousand distinct CDR3 sequences, 11% found once. This clonotype was observed a handful of times. V was pared by 0 bases and J by 2 bases, with 14 bases between. This CDR3 comprises 16 residues. CDR1 DFQATT and CDR2 SNEGSKA come from the germline V gene (reference sequence). These same data were also listed under a study on T cells expressing NK-cell markers. As that report states: Production of TCR beta cDNA relied on 5'RACE template switching with UMIs. Researchers got TCR beta repertoires out of sorted CD3+CD56+NKG2C+, CD3+CD56+NKG2C- and CD3+CD56-NKG2C+ T cells. Sorting of alpha-beta TCR T cells alone was achieved in several experiments with an anti-gamma-delta TCR antibody.

This specimen consisted of PBMCs from blood, obtained on the day of vaccination. The chain joins TRBV20-1 to TRBJ1-5; D may be TRBD1 (5 bases). The clonotype originates from a man aged 45-65 years who received an inactivated influenza vaccine. CDR3 sequence reads: CSARDQWGTGNQPQHF. CDR3 bases: TGCAGTGCTAGAGACCAATGGGGCACAGGCAATCAGCCCCAGCATTTT.